The 27 T cell receptor beta chains reported below all come from one sample, sequenced in a study of blood T cell repertoires in COVID-19. TCRdb's table, derived via immunoSEQ multiplex PCR, lists solely in-frame clones and lacks some. The sample yields about 140,000 clones, roughly 80% seen once. Sequencing was performed on peripheral blood. Every receptor here comes from a man aged 70 or older who had recovered from COVID-19.

The chain employs TRBV6-6 and TRBJ2-1, with TRBD2 matching 9 bases. V lost 5 bases and J lost 6; bases outside the gene matches: 5. This CDR3 has 14 amino acids. Germline CDR1 is MNHNY and CDR2 is SVGAGI (reference sequence). This chain's CDR3 is CASSHLAGPNEQFF. In DNA, the CDR3 is TGTGCCAGCAGTCACCTAGCGGGACCCAATGAGCAGTTCTTC.

This clone was found once. V usage is TRBV30 and J usage is TRBJ2-1; TRBD2 agrees at 12 bases. Germline CDR1 and CDR2: GTSNPN and SVGIG (reference sequence). The trim removed 3 bases at V and 0 bases at J, leaving 0 bases unmatched. This CDR3 spans 15 amino acids. Here the CDR3 reads CAWRTSGSSYNEQFF. CDR3 coding DNA: TGTGCCTGGAGGACTAGCGGGAGCTCCTACAATGAGCAGTTCTTC.

This chain connects TRBV19 to TRBJ1-5, with unresolved D. Germline V gives CDR1 LNHDA, CDR2 SQIVND (reference sequence). The CDR3 is made up of 14 amino acids. V lost 6 bases, J lost 8 bases, and 17 bases lay in between. The CDR3 loop reads CASSAYSEVKPQHF. In DNA form, the CDR3 reads TGTGCCAGTAGCGCTTACAGTGAAGTGAAGCCCCAGCATTTT.

The genes are TRBV27 and TRBJ2-1; no definite D call. Trimming took off 1 base at V and 2 bases at J, with 9 bases between the two ends. The CDR3 sequence is 15 residues long. The germline gives CDR1 MNHEY, CDR2 SMNVEV (reference sequence). The CDR3 here is CASSLLRAPYNEQFF. For the CDR3, the DNA is TGTGCCAGCAGTTTATTACGCGCTCCCTACAATGAGCAGTTCTTC.

The gene calls are TRBV7-8 and TRBJ2-7; a possible D gene is TRBD2 (6 bases). V lost 5 bases and J 1 base, leaving 21 bases between the germline ends. The CDR3 extends over 17 amino acids. Germline CDR1 is SGHVS and CDR2 is FQNEAQ. The CDR3 loop is CASSIDRYGSMSYEQYF. CDR3 DNA sequence: TGTGCCAGCAGCATAGACCGGTACGGGAGTATGTCCTACGAGCAGTACTTC.

The chain employs TRBV7-2 and TRBJ2-7; 7 bases agree with TRBD1. CDR3 size: 13 residues. The V segment lost 3 bases and the J segment 7 bases; nucleotides outside the gene matches: 6. The germline CDR1 and CDR2 sequences are SGHTA and FQGNSA. CDR3 sequence (DNA): TGTGCCAGCAGCTTCCGACAGACAGGGGAGCAGTACTTC. Translating it yields CASSFRQTGEQYF.

The gene calls are TRBV2 and TRBJ2-1, with 12 nucleotides matching TRBD2. The CDR3 runs to 14 residues. Germline assignment: CDR1 SNHLY and CDR2 FYNNEI. Trimming removed 4 bases from V and 9 bases from J; junction bases left unmatched: 4. The CDR3 nucleotides read TGTGCCAGCAGTGGGACTAGCGGGATTCGTGAGCAGTTCTTC. This translates into CASSGTSGIREQFF.

This chain joins TRBV6-5 and TRBJ1-3, with TRBD1 identical over 12 bases. J gave up 5 bases and V 5 bases, and 4 bases lay outside the gene matches. The V gene's germline CDR1 is MNHEY and CDR2 SVGAGI. The CDR3 length is 15 residues. This CDR3 reads CASSTGTGGRNTIYF. The CDR3 DNA reads as TGTGCCAGCAGTACCGGGACAGGGGGCCGAAACACCATATATTTT.

This chain uses TRBV28 with TRBJ1-2; 7 nucleotides align to TRBD1. Trimming at V came to 5 bases and at J to 4 bases, leaving 7 bases not matched to a gene. The CDR3 spans 14 residues. Germline values: CDR1 MDHEN, CDR2 SYDVKM. The CDR3 nucleotides read TGTGCCAGCAGTGCCATCACAGGGGCCTATGGCTACACCTTC. Protein: CASSAITGAYGYTF.

This clone was observed many times. The chain recombines TRBV7-9 with TRBJ2-5; 7 bases line up with TRBD1. Trimming removed 5 bases from V and 1 base from J; junction bases left unmatched: 10. The V gene's germline CDR1 is SEHNR and CDR2 FQNEAQ (reference sequence). CDR3 size: 16 residues. CDR3 coding DNA: TGTGCCAGCAGCCCCAGGGACAGCGGATTCCAAGAGACCCAGTACTTC. It translates to CASSPRDSGFQETQYF.

The rearrangement uses TRBV4-1 and TRBJ2-1; possible D gene TRBD1, 5 bases. The CDR3 spans 13 residues. Germline CDR1 reads MGHRA; CDR2 reads YSYEKL. Trimming cost V 4 bases and J 9 bases, with 13 bases left between them. CDR3: CASSPWQGFEQFF. CDR3 coding DNA: TGCGCCAGCAGCCCGTGGCAGGGTTTTGAGCAGTTCTTC.

This clone was observed a single time. The V gene is TRBV6-5, the J gene TRBJ1-2, with TRBD1 as a possible D gene (6 bases). The V end lost 6 bases, the J end lost 1 base, and 15 bases lay between the germline ends. Germline CDR1 and CDR2: MNHEY and SVGAGI. CDR3 length: 15 amino acids. The CDR3 reads CASRGGGGRNYGYTF. For the CDR3, the DNA is TGTGCCAGCAGAGGCGGCGGGGGCCGTAACTATGGCTACACCTTC.

This clone has a count of ten or more. The chain combines TRBV5-4 with TRBJ2-7, with 12 positions matching TRBD2. This CDR3 comprises 15 residues. Looked up from germline, CDR1 is SGHNT and CDR2 is YYREEE (reference sequence). J gave up 4 bases and V 2 bases, and 4 bases lay outside the gene matches. Here the CDR3 DNA reads TGTGCCAGCAGCTTTGGACTAGCGGGGACATACGAGCAGTACTTC. Translating gives CASSFGLAGTYEQYF.

The V gene is TRBV19, the J gene TRBJ2-7, with 7 bases that match TRBD1. In germline, CDR1 is LNHDA, CDR2 SQIVND (reference sequence). J gave up 2 bases and V 3 bases, and 7 bases lay outside the gene matches. This CDR3 has 15 residues. For the CDR3, the DNA is TGTGCCAGTAGTATGGGGATAGGGACAGCCTACGAGCAGTACTTC. It specifies CASSMGIGTAYEQYF. The full variable domain, rest sourced from reference TRBV19 and TRBJ2-7, is DGGITQSPKYLFRKEGQNVTLSCEQNLNHDAMYWYRQDPGQGLRLIYYSQIVNDFQKGDIAEGYSVSREKKESFPLTVTSAQKNPTAFYLCASSMGIGTAYEQYFGPGTRLTVT.

This chain connects TRBV2 to TRBJ1-2; 7 bases fit TRBD1. The V gene end was trimmed by 2 bases and the J gene end by 3 bases; junction bases not matched to a gene: 0. Germline V gene lookup returns CDR1 SNHLY and CDR2 FYNNEI. The CDR3 has 13 residues. CDR3 sequence (DNA): TGTGCCAGCAGTGAACAGGGGGACTATGGCTACACCTTC. It translates to CASSEQGDYGYTF.

The chain uses TRBV15 and TRBJ2-7; 7 bases align to TRBD2. The CDR3 totals 15 residues. The V gene's germline CDR1 is LNHNV and CDR2 YYDKDF (reference sequence). V gave up 0 bases and J gave up 4 bases; unmatched junction bases: 6. CDR3 protein: CATSRDLAELYEQYF. The CDR3 nucleotides are TGTGCCACCAGCAGAGATCTAGCGGAACTTTACGAGCAGTACTTC.

J is TRBJ1-1 and V is TRBV30, with D perhaps TRBD1 (5 bases). The V and J ends lost 4 bases and 1 base respectively, with 10 bases between them. In germline, CDR1 is GTSNPN, CDR2 SVGIG (reference sequence). The CDR3 has 13 amino acids. CDR3 residues: CAWNSDRNTEAFF. CDR3 coding DNA: TGTGCCTGGAACAGTGACAGGAACACTGAAGCTTTCTTT.

This clone has only one observation. This chain uses TRBV29-1 with TRBJ2-3; TRBD2 matches 8 bases. CDR1 and CDR2 (germline): SQVTM, ANQGSEA. With V trimmed by 1 base and J by 2 bases, 2 bases remained unmatched. This CDR3 spans 14 amino acids. The CDR3 reads CSVEGSGNTDTQYF. The CDR3 nucleotides read TGCAGCGTTGAAGGTAGCGGGAACACAGATACGCAGTATTTT.

The chain links TRBV2 to TRBJ2-7, with 7 bases lining up with TRBD2. Germline V lookup: CDR1 SNHLY, CDR2 FYNNEI. Losses at the gene ends were 6 bases for V and 4 bases for J; bases not matched to a gene: 6. The CDR3 is made up of 13 amino acids. The CDR3 region is CASSWEGRYEQYF. The CDR3 DNA reads as TGTGCCAGCAGCTGGGAGGGCCGGTACGAGCAGTACTTC.

This clone was picked up a small number of times. The chain recombines TRBV2 with TRBJ1-1; no clear D gene. The CDR3 length is 11 residues. Deletions cut 8 bases from V and 7 bases from J, with 11 bases between. Germline loops: CDR1 SNHLY, CDR2 FYNNEI. CDR3 sequence reads: CASGAGIEAFF. CDR3 DNA: TGTGCCAGCGGAGCGGGGATTGAAGCTTTCTTT.

This chain connects TRBV5-1 to TRBJ2-6; D is ambiguous. The germline V gene encodes CDR1 SGHRS and CDR2 YFSETQ. The CDR3 is made up of 16 amino acids. Trimming stripped 0 bases from V and 0 bases from J, with 7 bases between. Written as DNA, the CDR3 is TGCGCCAGCAGCTTGGTTTGGGCCTCTGGGGCCAACGTCCTGACTTTC. As protein: CASSLVWASGANVLTF. The complete variable domain, with remaining parts taken from reference TRBV5-1 and TRBJ2-6, reads KAGVTQTPRYLIKTRGQQVTLSCSPISGHRSVSWYQQTPGQGLQFLFEYFSETQRNKGNFPGRFSGRQFSNSRSEMNVSTLELGDSALYLCASSLVWASGANVLTFGAGSRLTVL.

This clone occurred once. The CDR3: CASSTRTGIGELFF. The DNA of the CDR3 is TGTGCCAGCAGCACACGGACAGGAATTGGGGAGCTGTTTTTT. The rearrangement links TRBV9 to TRBJ2-2; 7 bases align to TRBD1. The CDR3 extends over 14 amino acids. The V and J ends lost 4 bases and 8 bases, in that order; junction bases with no gene match: 8. Germline CDR1 and CDR2: SGDLS and YYNGEE.

The rearrangement joins TRBV9 to TRBJ2-2; 10 nucleotides align to TRBD2. This CDR3 comprises 18 residues. V lost 0 bases to trimming and J lost 4 bases; unmatched junction nucleotides: 9. The germline V gene has CDR1 SGDLS and CDR2 YYNGEE. The CDR3, as DNA: TGTGCCAGCAGCGTAGGTAGCGGGAGGTCTGGGACCACCGGGGAGCTGTTTTTT. Protein sequence: CASSVGSGRSGTTGELFF.

J is TRBJ2-7 and V is TRBV9, with TRBD2 matching over 12 bases. V dropped 5 bases and J dropped 1; count of bases not matched to a gene: 4. This CDR3 is built from 15 residues. CDR1 and CDR2 (germline): SGDLS, YYNGEE. The CDR3 sequence is CASRGLAGVSYEQYF. The CDR3, as DNA: TGTGCCAGCAGGGGACTAGCGGGCGTTTCCTACGAGCAGTACTTC.

The V and J genes are TRBV5-4 and TRBJ2-7, with D possibly being TRBD1 (6 bases). This CDR3 spans 13 amino acids. Trimming cost V 5 bases and J 6 bases, with 15 bases left between them. Germline lookup yields CDR1 SGHNT and CDR2 YYREEE (reference sequence). CDR3 protein: CASRPNRAVEQYF. Here the CDR3 DNA reads TGTGCCAGCAGACCTAACAGGGCCGTCGAGCAGTACTTC. Variable domain in full (rest from reference TRBV5-4 and TRBJ2-7): ETGVTQSPTHLIKTRGQQVTLRCSSQSGHNTVSWYQQALGQGPQFIFQYYREEENGRGNFPPRFSGLQFPNYSSELNVNALELDDSALYLCASRPNRAVEQYFGPGTRLTVT.

Only one count was recorded for this clone. The chain has TRBV15 and TRBJ1-4, with unresolved D. The CDR3 sequence is 17 residues long. Trimming stripped 0 bases from V and 0 bases from J, with 11 bases between. Germline CDR1 reads LNHNV; CDR2 reads YYDKDF (reference sequence). The chain's CDR3 is CATSREGGRTTNEKLFF. CDR3 coding DNA: TGTGCCACCAGCAGAGAGGGAGGGAGGACAACTAATGAAAAACTGTTTTTT. The whole variable domain, remainder taken from reference TRBV15 and TRBJ1-4, is DAMVIQNPRYQVTQFGKPVTLSCSQTLNHNVMYWYQQKSSQAPKLLFHYYDKDFNNEADTPDNFQSRRPNTSFCFLDIRSPGLGDTAMYLCATSREGGRTTNEKLFFGSGTQLSVL.

The rearrangement joins TRBV10-3 to TRBJ2-3, with 8 bases fitting TRBD2. The CDR3 consists of 16 residues. V dropped 6 bases and J dropped 3; count of bases not matched to a gene: 11. Germline CDR1 is ENHRY and CDR2 is SYGVKD. This chain's CDR3 is CAIRLSGTSGTDTQYF. The CDR3 DNA is TGTGCCATCAGGTTATCTGGCACTAGCGGTACAGATACGCAGTATTTT.